These T cell receptor beta chains were read from a single sample in a study of T cell changes during pregnancy in multiple sclerosis. The repertoire was sequenced with immunoSEQ multiplex PCR; TCRdb's copy has only in-frame clones and lacks some. The sample holds around 79,000 clones, 90% to 95% seen once. The sample consisted of CD4+ T cells from peripheral blood mononuclear cells, taken in the second trimester of pregnancy. The receptors originated from a female donor with multiple sclerosis, enrolled in a pregnancy study. CDR3s include the opening cysteine and the closing phenylalanine or tryptophan. A D gene is named only where the DNA matches it firmly. The size field is filled for only some rows; it gives once, few, many or a size class.

clone_size | j_call | d_call | v_call | cdr3_aa
few | TRBJ1-1 | - | TRBV5-4 | CASSSQDSEAFF
- | TRBJ2-1 | TRBD2 | TRBV11-2 | CASSVLAGERNEQFF
- | TRBJ1-1 | TRBD1 | TRBV28 | CASSRSVGQSPRNTEAFF
- | TRBJ1-2 | TRBD1 | TRBV7-3 | CASSLDRESGYTF
few | TRBJ2-1 | TRBD2 | TRBV6-6 | CASSQGTSGSQNEQFF
once | TRBJ1-1 | - | TRBV30 | CAWSVSVRAEAFF
- | TRBJ2-7 | - | TRBV5-1 | CASRDTYEQYF
- | TRBJ1-4 | TRBD1 | TRBV5-1 | CASHRGTNEKLFF
- | TRBJ1-4 | TRBD1 | TRBV28 | CASRSWGQGSQKLFF
- | TRBJ1-6 | - | TRBV4-1 | CASSQGWGGRNSPLHF
- | TRBJ2-3 | TRBD2 | TRBV7-9 | CASSLDQRLASSTDTQYF
- | TRBJ2-7 | TRBD1 | TRBV30 | CAWGKGQVYYEQYF
- | TRBJ2-7 | TRBD1 | TRBV2 | CASSGQGVDYEQYF
once | TRBJ2-3 | - | TRBV5-6 | CASSLAIGGANTDTQYF
- | TRBJ1-1 | - | TRBV7-8 | CKTTRGRNTEAFF
once | TRBJ1-4 | - | TRBV30 | CALLGTPDEKLFF
once | TRBJ1-5 | - | TRBV9 | CASSDPGLGQPNMEPQHF
- | TRBJ2-5 | TRBD1 | TRBV9 | CASNRQGGETQYF
- | TRBJ2-5 | - | TRBV4-3 | CASSQGQGWETQYF
many | TRBJ2-7 | - | TRBV5-1 | CASSLDGTGSSYEQYF
once | TRBJ1-2 | - | TRBV6-5 | CASSYSFRGGYGYTF
- | TRBJ1-1 | - | TRBV19 | CASSVAGPNTEAFF
- | TRBJ2-1 | TRBD2 | TRBV5-1 | CASSRGLAYNEQFF
- | TRBJ2-1 | TRBD2 | TRBV28 | CASSLLAGVMNEQFF
- | TRBJ1-1 | - | TRBV2 | CASSYRAANTEAFF
- | TRBJ2-1 | TRBD2 | TRBV6-5 | CASSYGGGSYNEQFF
once | TRBJ2-6 | - | TRBV23-1 | CASSGISGANVLTF
- | TRBJ2-5 | TRBD2 | TRBV6-5 | CASSYGTSGGQETQYF
once | TRBJ1-2 | TRBD1 | TRBV7-2 | CASSPDRDLYYGYTF
- | TRBJ1-2 | - | TRBV2 | CASSEVEVSGYGYTF
- | TRBJ2-1 | TRBD2 | TRBV9 | CASSVVGAGGYNEQFF
- | TRBJ2-7 | TRBD1 | TRBV2 | CASRDHKGQGFYEQYF
- | TRBJ2-7 | - | TRBV6-5 | CASKGGSYEQYF
- | TRBJ2-2 | TRBD1 | TRBV7-9 | CASSLRGQGLTMTGELFF
- | TRBJ2-7 | TRBD1 | TRBV6-1 | CASSEGQGVSLEQYF
- | TRBJ2-7 | TRBD1 | TRBV7-9 | CASSSRDRGYEQYF
- | TRBJ2-2 | TRBD1 | TRBV11-1 | CASRRTGQGATNTGELFF
- | TRBJ1-4 | TRBD1 | TRBV6-5 | CASSESWTGNEKLFF